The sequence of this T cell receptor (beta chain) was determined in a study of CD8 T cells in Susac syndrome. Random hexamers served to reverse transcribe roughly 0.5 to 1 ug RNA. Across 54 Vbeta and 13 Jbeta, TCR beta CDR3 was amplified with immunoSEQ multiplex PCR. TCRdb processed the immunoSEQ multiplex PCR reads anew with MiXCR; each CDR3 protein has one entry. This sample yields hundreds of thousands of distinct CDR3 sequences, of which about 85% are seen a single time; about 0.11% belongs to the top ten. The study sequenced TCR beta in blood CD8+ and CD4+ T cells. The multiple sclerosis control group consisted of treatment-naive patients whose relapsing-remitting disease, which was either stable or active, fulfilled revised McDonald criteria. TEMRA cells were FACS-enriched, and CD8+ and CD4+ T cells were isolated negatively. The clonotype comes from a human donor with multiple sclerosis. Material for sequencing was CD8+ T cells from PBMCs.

The CDR3 coding sequence is TGTGCTAGTCGAGGCTTTTCCTACAATGAGCAGTTCTTC. Translating it yields CASRGFSYNEQFF. V and J are TRBV12-5 and TRBJ2-1; D is undetermined. Looked up from germline, CDR1 is LGHNT and CDR2 is FRNRAP. This CDR3 comprises 13 residues. V was clipped by 8 bases and J by 1 base, with 9 bases between them.